Each of the 18 T cell receptor beta chains below was sequenced from the same sample in a study of T cell responses to AZD1222 COVID-19 vaccine. Profiling relied on immunoSEQ multiplex PCR, and the TCRdb table lists in-frame clones only, not all of them. The sample consists of roughly 200,000 clones, approximately 86% of them appearing once. This specimen consisted of peripheral blood, obtained on day 0 of AZD1222 vaccination. Receptors were obtained from an adult in good health.

The chain has TRBV12-3 or TRBV12-4 and TRBJ2-2, with D possibly matching TRBD1 (6 bases). The CDR3 covers 13 residues. Trimming took off 3 bases at V and 8 bases at J, with 10 bases between the two ends. In nucleotides, the CDR3 is TGTGCCAGCAGTTTCGAGGGGGTAGGGGAGCTGTTTTTT. Translated: CASSFEGVGELFF.

V is TRBV11-2 and J is TRBJ1-3; no firm D call. Trimming removed 0 bases at V and 4 bases at J, with 16 bases between. This CDR3 is built from 17 residues. Germline lookup yields CDR1 SGHAT and CDR2 FQNNGV. CDR3 sequence (DNA): TGTGCCAGCAGCTTAGAGCCGAGGCCTCTGAAAGGAAACACCATATATTTT. This translates into CASSLEPRPLKGNTIYF.

J is TRBJ2-2 and V is TRBV7-6, with D maybe TRBD2 (6 bases). V dropped 3 bases and J dropped 4 bases, with 9 bases sitting between them. The length of the CDR3 is 14 residues. The germline V gene encodes CDR1 SGHVS and CDR2 FNYEAQ. CDR3 in DNA: TGTGCCAGCAGCTTGATGGGAGGCACCGGGGAGCTGTTTTTT. It codes for CASSLMGGTGELFF.

The V gene is TRBV5-6, the J gene TRBJ2-5; D is undetermined. The CDR3 has 14 amino acids. Germline CDR1 reads SGHDT; CDR2 reads YYEEEE. V dropped 3 bases and J dropped 5 bases, with 14 bases sitting between them. The DNA of the CDR3 is TGTGCCAGCAGCTCGGTTGGGCTGGGGGAGACCCAGTACTTC. It yields the protein CASSSVGLGETQYF.

The rearrangement links TRBV5-8 to TRBJ2-7; 9 bases fit TRBD1. Germline-derived CDR1 and CDR2 are SGHTS and YDEGEE. The CDR3 has 14 residues. Trimming took 4 bases from V and 7 from J; bases not matched to a gene: 9. CDR3 loop: CASSRVQGAREQYF. CDR3 bases: TGTGCCAGCAGCCGTGTACAGGGGGCAAGGGAGCAGTACTTC.

The gene calls are TRBV19 and TRBJ1-5; weak D call: TRBD1 (6 bases). The CDR3 contains 15 residues. Germline V gene lookup returns CDR1 LNHDA and CDR2 SQIVND (reference sequence). V was clipped by 1 base and J by 7 bases, with 14 bases between them. DNA for the CDR3: TGTGCCAGTAGTATAGTTGGGGCAGGGGAACAGCCCCAGCATTTT. Translated, it gives CASSIVGAGEQPQHF.

This clone has only a few counts. The chain couples TRBV7-2 to TRBJ1-5; D is possibly TRBD1 (6 bases). CDR1 is SGHTA, CDR2 FQGNSA, per germline. The CDR3 length is 14 residues. Trimming stripped 2 bases from V and 10 bases from J, with 15 bases between. CDR3 amino acids: CASSLSPGGGPQHF. The DNA of the CDR3 is TGTGCCAGCAGCTTATCCCCGGGCGGGGGCCCCCAGCATTTT.

The chain links TRBV15 to TRBJ1-1; a possible D gene is TRBD1 (5 bases). V gave up 3 bases and J gave up 11 bases, with 19 bases separating them. The CDR3 has 14 amino acids. Germline CDR1 and CDR2: LNHNV and YYDKDF (reference sequence). DNA of the CDR3: TGTGCCACCAGCAGGGGACGGGGGAGTCTTGTGGCTTTCTTT. It translates to CATSRGRGSLVAFF.

This chain joins TRBV30 and TRBJ1-6, with 10 positions matching TRBD1. CDR3 length: 15 residues. Germline V gene data show CDR1 as GTSNPN and CDR2 as SVGIG (reference sequence). Trimming cost V 1 base and J 10 bases; bases outside gene matches: 7. CDR3 DNA: TGTGCCTGGAGTGGCCGGACAGGGGGTTCATCACCCCTCCACTTT. This sequence encodes CAWSGRTGGSSPLHF.

This sequence joins TRBV30 and TRBJ1-6, with 7 nucleotides matching TRBD1. The trim removed 1 base at V and 7 bases at J, leaving 4 bases unmatched. CDR1 and CDR2 (germline): GTSNPN, SVGIG (reference sequence). This CDR3 has 14 residues. In nucleotides, the CDR3 is TGTGCCTGGAGTGCCGGGACAGAGAATTCACCCCTCCACTTT. Its protein product is CAWSAGTENSPLHF.

The V gene is TRBV7-3, the J gene TRBJ1-1; TRBD1 is a possible D gene (6 bases). In germline, CDR1 is SGHTA, CDR2 FQGTGA. The CDR3 has 13 amino acids. The V gene lost 2 bases and the J gene lost 7 bases, with 11 bases spanning the gap. This CDR3 reads CASSLVVGGEAFF. The DNA of the CDR3 is TGTGCCAGCAGCTTAGTGGTAGGGGGTGAAGCTTTCTTT.

The chain is built from TRBV5-1 and TRBJ2-1; 8 bases map to TRBD2. In germline, CDR1 is SGHRS, CDR2 YFSETQ. J gave up 7 bases and V 3 bases, and 9 bases lay outside the gene matches. The CDR3 is 15 residues long. CDR3: CASSYSSGGSNEQFF. CDR3 sequence (DNA): TGCGCCAGCAGCTACTCGAGCGGGGGATCTAATGAGCAGTTCTTC.

This chain connects TRBV9 to TRBJ2-1, with 10 bases matching TRBD2. The trim removed 4 bases at V and 7 bases at J, leaving 8 bases unmatched. This CDR3 spans 15 amino acids. Per the germline V gene, CDR1 is SGDLS and CDR2 is YYNGEE. The CDR3 here is CASSPAGGRGNEQFF. The CDR3 DNA reads TGTGCCAGCAGCCCAGCGGGGGGGCGAGGGAATGAGCAGTTCTTC.

A word on this clone: Other DNA sequences in the same sample also yield this CDR3. V usage is TRBV7-3 and J usage is TRBJ2-1; TRBD2 agrees at 9 bases. Germline loops: CDR1 SGHTA, CDR2 FQGTGA. The CDR3 totals 20 residues. After removal of 5 bases from V and 5 bases from J, the junction contained 22 bases not matched to a gene. DNA of the CDR3: TGTGCCAGCAGCCCGGGAGTCTTAATAGGCGCGGGGGGGCGCCACAATGAGCAGTTCTTC. Its protein is CASSPGVLIGAGGRHNEQFF.

This chain links TRBV9 with TRBJ2-2; D might be TRBD1 or TRBD2, each matching 6 bases. Germline V gene lookup returns CDR1 SGDLS and CDR2 YYNGEE. This CDR3 spans 17 amino acids. Trimming shortened V by 4 bases and J by 1 base, and 17 bases separated the two germline ends. The CDR3 DNA sequence: TGTGCCAGCAGCAGGGGGGACGTCTCCGGGAACACCGGGGAGCTGTTTTTT. Its translation is CASSRGDVSGNTGELFF.

The rearrangement uses TRBV4-1 and TRBJ1-4; D is ambiguous. Germline V gives CDR1 MGHRA, CDR2 YSYEKL. CDR3 length equals 15 residues. V dropped 0 bases and J dropped 7 bases, with 12 bases sitting between them. DNA of the CDR3: TGCGCCAGCAGCCAAGAGGCACAGCTCCCTGAAAAACTGTTTTTT. Protein sequence: CASSQEAQLPEKLFF.

The V gene is TRBV19, the J gene TRBJ1-2; possible D gene TRBD1, 6 bases. The V end lost 1 base, the J end lost 5 bases, and 11 bases lay between the germline ends. This CDR3 region has 14 residues. Looked up from germline, CDR1 is LNHDA and CDR2 is SQIVND (reference sequence). For the CDR3, the DNA is TGTGCCAGTAGTATAGGGTCCGGACAGTATGGCTACACCTTC. Encoded protein: CASSIGSGQYGYTF.

The CDR3 protein is CASSYSGETQYF. CDR3 in DNA: TGTGCCAGCAGTTACTCAGGGGAGACCCAGTACTTC. This sequence joins TRBV6-5 and TRBJ2-5; D is uncertain. Deletions cut 0 bases from V and 5 bases from J, with 4 bases between. The germline V gene encodes CDR1 MNHEY and CDR2 SVGAGI. CDR3 length equals 12 residues.